The TCR beta chain described here comes from a study of vaccination and CD4 T cells after COVID-19. At the level of the study: Under 10 convalescent patients had mild and one had severe PCR-confirmed SARS-CoV-2 disease. Investigators stimulated cells with overlapping spike peptides drawn from SARS-CoV-2, HCoV-NL63, HCoV-OC43 and HCoV-229E.

The CDR3 totals 14 residues. Trimming took 3 bases from V and 4 from J; bases not matched to a gene: 5. CDR1 SEHNR and CDR2 FQNEAQ come from the germline V gene (reference sequence). This clonotype is medium-sized in the sample. No antigen is known for it. An Oncomine TCR Beta short-read assay was used to sequence the DNA from cultured CD4+ T cells. Via MiXCR, TCRdb re-called the PCR reads, giving one row per CDR3 protein. The sample shows more than 20,000 distinct CDR3 sequences, around half of them seen only once. Regarding treatment: roughly 10-day PBMC culture with coronavirus spike peptide pools or control peptides (ViraFEST assay). Culture conditions combined some 1.9 million PBMCs per well with around 9.7 IU/ml IL-2 and around 10 ug/ml peptide pools.

The chain recombines TRBV7-9 with TRBJ1-2; 7 bases match TRBD1. The receptor's source is a human donor who had recovered from COVID-19. Sequencing was performed on CD4+ T cells from blood, cultured in vitro. In DNA form, the CDR3 reads TGTGCCAGCAGCTTCTCACAGGGGAGCTATGGCTACACCTTC. Its translation: CASSFSQGSYGYTF.